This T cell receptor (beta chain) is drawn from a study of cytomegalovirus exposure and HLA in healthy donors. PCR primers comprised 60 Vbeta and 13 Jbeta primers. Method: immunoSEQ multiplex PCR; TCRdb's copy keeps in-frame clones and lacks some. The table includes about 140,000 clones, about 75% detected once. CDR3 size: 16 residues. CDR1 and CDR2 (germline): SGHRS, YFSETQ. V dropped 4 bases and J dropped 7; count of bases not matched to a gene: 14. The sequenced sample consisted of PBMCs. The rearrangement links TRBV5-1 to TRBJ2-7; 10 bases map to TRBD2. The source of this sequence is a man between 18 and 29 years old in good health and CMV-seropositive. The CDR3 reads CASSIGAAGGPEEQYF. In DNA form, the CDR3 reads TGCGCCAGCAGCATTGGGGCAGCGGGAGGGCCGGAGGAGCAGTACTTC.